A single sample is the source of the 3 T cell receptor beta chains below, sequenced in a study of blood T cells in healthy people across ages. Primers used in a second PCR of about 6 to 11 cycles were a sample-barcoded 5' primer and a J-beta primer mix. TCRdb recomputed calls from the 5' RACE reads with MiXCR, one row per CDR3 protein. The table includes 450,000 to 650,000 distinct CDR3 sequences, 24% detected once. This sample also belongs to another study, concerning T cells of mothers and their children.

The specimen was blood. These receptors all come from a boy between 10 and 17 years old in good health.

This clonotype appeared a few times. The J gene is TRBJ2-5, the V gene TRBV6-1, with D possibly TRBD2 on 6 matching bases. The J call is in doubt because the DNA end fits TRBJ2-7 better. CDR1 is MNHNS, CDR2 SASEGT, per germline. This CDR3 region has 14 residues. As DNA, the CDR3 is TGTGCCAGCAGTGGGGCAGGGAGGACCTACGAGCAGTACTTC. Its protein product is CASSGAGRTYEQYF.

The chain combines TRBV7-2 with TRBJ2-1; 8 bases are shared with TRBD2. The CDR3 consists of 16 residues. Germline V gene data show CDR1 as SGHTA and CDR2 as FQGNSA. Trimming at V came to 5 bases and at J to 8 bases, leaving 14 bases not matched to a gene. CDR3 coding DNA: TGTGCCAGCAGCCCTTCAGTGACTAGCGTTAACCATGAGCAGTTCTTC. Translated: CASSPSVTSVNHEQFF.

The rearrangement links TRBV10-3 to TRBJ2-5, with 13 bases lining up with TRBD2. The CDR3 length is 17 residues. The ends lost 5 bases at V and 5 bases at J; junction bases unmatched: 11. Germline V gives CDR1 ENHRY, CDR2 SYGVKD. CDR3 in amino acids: CAISSGLAGAGGETQYF. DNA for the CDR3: TGTGCCATCAGTTCCGGACTAGCGGGAGCAGGTGGGGAGACCCAGTACTTC.